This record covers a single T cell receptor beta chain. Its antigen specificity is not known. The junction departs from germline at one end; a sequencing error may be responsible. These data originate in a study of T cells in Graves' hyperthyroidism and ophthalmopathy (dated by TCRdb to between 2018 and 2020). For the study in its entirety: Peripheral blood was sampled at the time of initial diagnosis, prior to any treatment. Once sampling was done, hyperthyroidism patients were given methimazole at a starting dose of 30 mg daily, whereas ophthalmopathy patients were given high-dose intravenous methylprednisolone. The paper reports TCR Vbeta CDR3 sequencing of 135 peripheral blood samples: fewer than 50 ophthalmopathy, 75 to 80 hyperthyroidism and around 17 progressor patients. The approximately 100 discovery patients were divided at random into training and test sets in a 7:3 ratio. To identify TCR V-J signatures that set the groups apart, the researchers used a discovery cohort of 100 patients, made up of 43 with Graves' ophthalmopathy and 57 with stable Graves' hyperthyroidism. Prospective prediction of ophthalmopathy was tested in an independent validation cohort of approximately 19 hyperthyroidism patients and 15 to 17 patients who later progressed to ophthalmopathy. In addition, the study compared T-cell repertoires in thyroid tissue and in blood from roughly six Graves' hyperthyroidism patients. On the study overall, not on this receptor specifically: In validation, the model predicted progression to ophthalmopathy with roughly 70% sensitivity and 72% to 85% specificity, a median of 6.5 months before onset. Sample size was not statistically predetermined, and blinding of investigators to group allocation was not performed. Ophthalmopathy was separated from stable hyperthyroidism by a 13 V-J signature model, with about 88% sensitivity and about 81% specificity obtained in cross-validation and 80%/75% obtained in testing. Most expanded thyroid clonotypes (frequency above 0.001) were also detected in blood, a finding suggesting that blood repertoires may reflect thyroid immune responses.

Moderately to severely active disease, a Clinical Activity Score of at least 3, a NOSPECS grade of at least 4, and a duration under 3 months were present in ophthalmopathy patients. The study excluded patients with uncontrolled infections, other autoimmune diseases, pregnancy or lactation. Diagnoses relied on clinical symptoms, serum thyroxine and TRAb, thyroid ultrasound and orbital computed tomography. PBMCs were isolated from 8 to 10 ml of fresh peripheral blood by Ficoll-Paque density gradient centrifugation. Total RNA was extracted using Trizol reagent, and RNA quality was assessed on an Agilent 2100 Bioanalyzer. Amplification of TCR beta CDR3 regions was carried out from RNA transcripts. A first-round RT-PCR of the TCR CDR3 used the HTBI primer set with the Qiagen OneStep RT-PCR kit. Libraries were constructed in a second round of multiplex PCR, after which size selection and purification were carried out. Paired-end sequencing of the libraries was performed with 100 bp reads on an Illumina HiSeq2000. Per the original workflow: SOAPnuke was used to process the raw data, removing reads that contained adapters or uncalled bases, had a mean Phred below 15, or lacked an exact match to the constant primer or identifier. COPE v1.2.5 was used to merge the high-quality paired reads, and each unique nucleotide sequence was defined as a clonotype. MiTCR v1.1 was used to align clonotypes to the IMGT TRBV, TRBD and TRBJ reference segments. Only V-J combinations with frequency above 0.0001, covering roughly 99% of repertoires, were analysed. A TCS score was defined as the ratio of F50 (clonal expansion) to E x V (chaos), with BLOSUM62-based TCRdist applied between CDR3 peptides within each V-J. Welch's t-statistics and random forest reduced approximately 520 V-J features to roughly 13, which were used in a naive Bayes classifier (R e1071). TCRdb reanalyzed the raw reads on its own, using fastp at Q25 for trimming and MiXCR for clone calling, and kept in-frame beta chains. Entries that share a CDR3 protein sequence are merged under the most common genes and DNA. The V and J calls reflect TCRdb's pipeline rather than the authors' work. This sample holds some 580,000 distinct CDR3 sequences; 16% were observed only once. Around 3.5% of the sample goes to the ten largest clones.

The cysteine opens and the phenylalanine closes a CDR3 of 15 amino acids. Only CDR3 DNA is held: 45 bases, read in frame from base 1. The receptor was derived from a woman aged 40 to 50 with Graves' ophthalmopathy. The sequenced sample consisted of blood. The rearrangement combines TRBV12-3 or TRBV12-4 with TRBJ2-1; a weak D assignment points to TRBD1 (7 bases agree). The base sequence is TGTGCCACCAGTTTAGTGCCAGGGGGGCCCCATGAGCAGTTCTTC. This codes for CATSLVPGGPHEQFF.